Shown below are 31 T cell receptor beta chains from a single sample sequenced in a study of regulatory T cells in long-lasting Graves disease. Combining iRepertoire HTBI primers with Arm-PCR of CDR3 regions, the authors built TCR beta libraries. MiXCR, run by TCRdb on the multiplex PCR reads, gives a single entry per CDR3 protein. Of 400,000 to 500,000 distinct CDR3 sequences listed, more than 13% are singletons. Specified time point: newly diagnosed GD, antithyroid drugs for less than 3 months. PBMC-extracted RNA yielded the TCR library. These data were also filed under a second study, of T cells in Graves' hyperthyroidism and ophthalmopathy.

Sequenced material: peripheral blood mononuclear cells (PBMCs), taken at new diagnosis, from a patient treated with antithyroid drugs. All receptors derive from a woman aged 25 to 39 with Graves disease.

This clonotype was observed at least ten times. This chain joins TRBV7-9 and TRBJ2-5; 7 bases match TRBD1. Germline assignment: CDR1 SEHNR and CDR2 FQNEAQ (reference sequence). V was pared by 5 bases and J by 5 bases, with 8 bases of the junction left unmatched. The CDR3 runs to 14 residues. CDR3 coding DNA: TGTGCCAGCAGCCCCATGACAGGGCCCGAGACCCAGTACTTC. This codes for CASSPMTGPETQYF.

This clonotype was found many times. This chain links TRBV5-6 with TRBJ2-1; possibly TRBD2 for D (6 bases). The CDR3 length is 15 residues. Germline lookup yields CDR1 SGHDT and CDR2 YYEEEE. The V end lost 1 base, the J end lost 7 bases, and 15 bases lay between the germline ends. For the CDR3, the DNA is TGTGCCAGCAGCTTGTCGGGACTCCGGGTGAATGAGCAGTTCTTC. Amino acids: CASSLSGLRVNEQFF. The full variable domain, rest sourced from reference TRBV5-6 and TRBJ2-1, is DAGVTQSPTHLIKTRGQQVTLRCSPKSGHDTVSWYQQALGQGPQFIFQYYEEEERQRGNFPDRFSGHQFPNYSSELNVNALLLGDSALYLCASSLSGLRVNEQFFGPGTRLTVL.

The chain employs TRBV9 and TRBJ2-5; unclear D gene. The CDR3 is 14 amino acids. V lost 6 bases to trimming and J lost 2 bases, with 14 bases between them. Germline V gene lookup returns CDR1 SGDLS and CDR2 YYNGEE. Here the CDR3 DNA reads TGTGCCAGCACTGGCTTGAGTAGTCAAGAGACCCAGTACTTC. Its protein is CASTGLSSQETQYF.

The chain recombines TRBV19 with TRBJ2-7; TRBD2 aligns across 12 bases. Losses at the gene ends were 7 bases for V and 6 bases for J; bases not matched to a gene: 7. CDR1 and CDR2 from the germline V gene are LNHDA and SQIVND (reference sequence). The CDR3 sequence is 14 residues long. CDR3 nucleotides: TGTGCCAGTACCACTAGCGGGAGGTTTAGCGAGCAGTACTTC. It yields the protein CASTTSGRFSEQYF.

This clonotype was counted ten times or more. J is TRBJ2-5 and V is TRBV7-3; 7 bases are shared with TRBD1. The V segment lost 5 bases and the J segment 4 bases; nucleotides outside the gene matches: 10. This CDR3 region has 15 residues. Germline loops: CDR1 SGHTA, CDR2 FQGTGA. CDR3 amino acids: CASSRGTAAGETQYF. DNA of the CDR3: TGTGCCAGCAGCCGTGGGACAGCGGCGGGAGAGACCCAGTACTTC. The whole variable domain, remainder taken from reference TRBV7-3 and TRBJ2-5, is GAGVSQTPSNKVTEKGKYVELRCDPISGHTALYWYRQSLGQGPEFLIYFQGTGAADDSGLPNDRFFAVRPEGSVSTLKIQRTERGDSAVYLCASSRGTAAGETQYFGPGTRLLVL.

Only a few counts were recorded for this clonotype. A much larger clone lies one base from this, so it may be a read error. J is TRBJ2-7 and V is TRBV6-1; tentatively, D is TRBD1 (5 bases). Trimming took 3 bases from V and 7 from J, leaving 16 bases between them. The CDR3 runs to 14 residues. CDR1 and CDR2 from the germline V gene are MNHNS and SASEGT. The CDR3 nucleotides are TGTGCCAGCAGTGAGAGGACACGGGCCCATGAGCAGTACTTC. Translating it yields CASSERTRAHEQYF.

In its sample, this clonotype was seen many times. J is TRBJ1-2 and V is TRBV12-3 or TRBV12-4, with 7 positions matching TRBD1. This CDR3 has 13 residues. Losses at the gene ends were 1 base for V and 4 bases for J; bases not matched to a gene: 0. For the CDR3, the DNA is TGTGCCAGCAGTTTAGGGACAGGCTATGGCTACACCTTC. Its protein product is CASSLGTGYGYTF.

On this clonotype: Germline is not matched at one junction end, which may reflect a read error. This chain links TRBV9 with TRBJ2-3, with D perhaps matching TRBD1 or TRBD2 (5 bases each). This CDR3 contains 15 residues. Germline values: CDR1 SGDLS, CDR2 YYNGEE. In nucleotides, the CDR3 is TGTGCCGGCAGCGTAGTGGGGACCGGCACAGATACGCAGTATTTT. The encoded protein is CAGSVVGTGTDTQYF.

This clonotype was counted many times. The rearrangement uses TRBV3-1 and TRBJ1-6; perhaps TRBD1 as D (5 bases). The CDR3 totals 12 residues. V shed 3 bases and J shed 10 bases, with 7 bases lying between them. Per germline, CDR1 LGHDT and CDR2 YNNKEL (reference sequence). In DNA, the CDR3 is TGTGCCAGCAGCCAGGGGGAATCACCCCTCCACTTT. Translating gives CASSQGESPLHF.

Many counts were recorded for this clonotype. This sequence joins TRBV3-1 and TRBJ2-7; TRBD2 agrees at 8 bases. With V trimmed by 0 bases and J by 4 bases, 14 bases remained unmatched. Germline loops: CDR1 LGHDT, CDR2 YNNKEL (reference sequence). The CDR3 spans 18 residues. CDR3 sequence reads: CASSQDRPGREAPYEQYF. DNA of the CDR3: TGTGCCAGCAGCCAAGACCGCCCGGGGCGGGAGGCCCCTTACGAGCAGTACTTC.

This clonotype was recorded many times. The chain employs TRBV6-2 or TRBV6-3 and TRBJ2-7, with D tentatively TRBD2 (6 bases). Trimming removed 7 bases from V and 3 bases from J, with 16 bases in between. The germline CDR1 and CDR2 sequences are MNHEY and SVGEGT. The CDR3 runs to 14 residues. CDR3 loop: CASKTRTSSYEQYF. The CDR3 bases are TGTGCCAGCAAGACTAGAACGTCAAGCTACGAGCAGTACTTC.

This clonotype was observed at least ten times. The chain uses TRBV20-1 and TRBJ2-1; D unresolved. The length of the CDR3 is 13 residues. The V gene lost 5 bases and the J gene lost 5 bases, with 13 bases spanning the gap. Per the germline V gene, CDR1 is DFQATT and CDR2 is SNEGSKA (reference sequence). DNA of the CDR3: TGCAGTGCTGCCGAGCCAAACCACAATGAGCAGTTCTTC. Amino acid sequence: CSAAEPNHNEQFF.

This clonotype turned up a few times. The chain has TRBV25-1 and TRBJ2-1; 14 bases line up with TRBD2. Trimming at V came to 3 bases and at J to 8 bases, leaving 12 bases not matched to a gene. Germline CDR1 reads MGHDK; CDR2 reads SYGVNS. CDR3 length: 18 amino acids. DNA of the CDR3: TGTGCCAGCAGTGATCTGACTAGCGGGAGGGCCAGAGTCGATGAGCAGTTCTTC. This sequence encodes CASSDLTSGRARVDEQFF. Based on the CDR3 plus reference TRBV25-1 and TRBJ2-1, the full variable domain is EADIYQTPRYLVIGTGKKITLECSQTMGHDKMYWYQQDPGMELHLIHYSYGVNSTEKGDLSSESTVSRIRTEHFPLTLESARPSHTSQYLCASSDLTSGRARVDEQFFGPGTRLTVL.

This clonotype was seen only once. The V and J genes are TRBV24-1 and TRBJ2-6; D is undetermined. CDR3 length: 16 amino acids. Germline V gene sequence: CDR1 KGHDR, CDR2 SFDVKD. V was trimmed by 3 bases and J by 0 bases, leaving 8 bases between them. The CDR3 region has the DNA TGTGCCACCAGTGATATAAGCCACTCTGGGGCCAACGTCCTGACTTTC. It encodes CATSDISHSGANVLTF.

The chain joins TRBV27 to TRBJ2-4, with a weak D call TRBD1 (6 bases). CDR3 size: 15 residues. Looked up from germline, CDR1 is MNHEY and CDR2 is SMNVEV (reference sequence). V was cut by 4 bases and J by 0 bases, with 10 bases left in between. CDR3: CASSYGRGAKNIQYF. DNA of the CDR3: TGTGCCAGCAGTTACGGCAGGGGAGCCAAAAACATTCAGTACTTC.

The J gene is TRBJ2-1, the V gene TRBV6-4; TRBD2 agrees at 11 bases. Germline V gives CDR1 MRHNA, CDR2 SNTAGT. This CDR3 spans 18 amino acids. V was pared by 3 bases and J by 7 bases, with 14 bases of the junction left unmatched. DNA of the CDR3: TGTGCCAGCAGTGAAACCTTAGCGGGAGGGCCCCTCGGGAATGAGCAGTTCTTC. This codes for CASSETLAGGPLGNEQFF.

This clonotype was seen a few times. V gene TRBV10-3 combines with J gene TRBJ2-7, with D possibly TRBD2 on 5 matching bases. The CDR3 totals 13 residues. The V and J ends lost 6 bases and 0 bases respectively, with 9 bases between them. Germline V gives CDR1 ENHRY, CDR2 SYGVKD. The CDR3 region is CAISLTSSYEQYF. DNA for the CDR3: TGTGCCATCAGCTTAACTAGCTCCTACGAGCAGTACTTC.

The CDR3 sequence: CASSFPSSYNEQFF. The DNA for the CDR3 is TGTGCCAGCAGCTTCCCGAGCTCCTACAATGAGCAGTTCTTC. The V and J genes are TRBV7-2 and TRBJ2-1; no firm D call. Looked up from germline, CDR1 is SGHTA and CDR2 is FQGNSA. The V gene lost 3 bases and the J gene lost 0 bases, with 6 bases spanning the gap. The length of the CDR3 is 14 residues.

This clonotype was detected only a few times. At one end, the junction sequence differs from germline, possibly due to a read error. J is TRBJ2-2 and V is TRBV30; D is perhaps TRBD2 (6 bases). The CDR3 is made up of 13 amino acids. In germline, CDR1 is GTSNPN, CDR2 SVGIG (reference sequence). The CDR3 region is CARRVAFTGELFF. CDR3 nucleotide sequence: TGTGCCCGGAGGGTGGCCTTCACCGGGGAGCTGTTTTTT. The full variable domain, with the rest looked up from reference TRBV30 and TRBJ2-2, is SQTIHQWPATLVQPVGSPLSLECTVEGTSNPNLYWYRQAAGRGLQLLFYSVGIGQISSEVPQNLSASRPQDRQFILSSKKLLLSDSGFYLCARRVAFTGELFFGEGSRLTVL.

To note about this clonotype: A much more abundant neighbour one base away suggests this may be a read error. V and J are TRBV5-6 and TRBJ2-2; a possible D gene is TRBD2 (5 bases). The CDR3 spans 13 residues. Per germline, CDR1 SGHDT and CDR2 YYEEEE. V was clipped by 6 bases and J by 4 bases, with 10 bases between them. The CDR3 protein is CASTGICTGELFF. The CDR3 DNA sequence: TGTGCCAGCACCGGGATCTGCACCGGGGAGCTGTTTTTT.

This clonotype showed up just a few times. The chain combines TRBV19 with TRBJ2-1, with D possibly matching TRBD1 (6 bases). Trimming took off 3 bases at V and 6 bases at J, with 15 bases between the two ends. The CDR3 is made up of 15 amino acids. Germline V gene data show CDR1 as LNHDA and CDR2 as SQIVND (reference sequence). CDR3 region: CASSIGQGTVNEQFF. The CDR3 DNA reads TGTGCCAGTAGTATTGGGCAGGGGACGGTCAATGAGCAGTTCTTC.

The chain has TRBV5-1 and TRBJ2-3; D call uncertain. CDR3 length: 15 amino acids. V lost 4 bases to trimming and J lost 5 bases, with 17 bases between them. Germline values: CDR1 SGHRS, CDR2 YFSETQ. CDR3 region: CASSLRHQAQDTQYF. The CDR3 region has the DNA TGCGCCAGCAGCCTCCGGCATCAAGCACAAGATACGCAGTATTTT.

This clonotype was observed a handful of times. The rearrangement joins TRBV5-6 to TRBJ2-6; D is ambiguous. The ends were cut back, 1 base at V and 4 bases at J, with 6 bases in the middle. CDR1 and CDR2 from the germline V gene are SGHDT and YYEEEE. The CDR3 totals 14 residues. The CDR3 loop reads CASSLKSGANVLTF. In DNA form, the CDR3 reads TGTGCCAGCAGCTTGAAATCAGGGGCCAACGTCCTGACTTTC.

Points on this clonotype: A far larger clone is just one base off, so this is likely a read error. The rearrangement links TRBV7-3 to TRBJ2-1; the D gene is possibly TRBD1 (6 bases). This CDR3 contains 16 residues. The germline V and J ends were trimmed by 2 bases and 10 bases, with 21 bases remaining between them. Germline-derived CDR1 and CDR2 are SGHTA and FQGTGA. The CDR3 DNA follows: TGTGCCAGCAGCTTACAAGCCAGGGGTTCAGCTGGCGAGCAGTTCTTC. This encodes CASSLQARGSAGEQFF.

The table lists this clonotype with many counts. This chain joins TRBV30 and TRBJ2-5; possible D gene TRBD2, 5 bases. Looked up from germline, CDR1 is GTSNPN and CDR2 is SVGIG (reference sequence). The CDR3 has 12 residues. Trimming stripped 3 bases from V and 0 bases from J, with 5 bases between. DNA for the CDR3: TGTGCCTGGAGGGACTACCAAGAGACCCAGTACTTC. Residues: CAWRDYQETQYF.

This clonotype was detected a few times. The rearrangement joins TRBV5-1 to TRBJ2-2; TRBD1 matches at 8 bases. Unmatched junction bases numbered 8, after V lost 0 bases and J lost 1 base. The CDR3 is 18 residues long. CDR1 and CDR2 (germline): SGHRS, YFSETQ. As DNA, the CDR3 is TGCGCCAGCAGCTTGGTTTTAGCTGGGACAGGGAACACCGGGGAGCTGTTTTTT. Protein sequence: CASSLVLAGTGNTGELFF.

V is TRBV19 and J is TRBJ1-5; TRBD1 aligns across 9 bases. Germline values: CDR1 LNHDA, CDR2 SQIVND (reference sequence). V trimming: 11 bases; J trimming: 3 bases; junction bases outside the gene matches: 8. This CDR3 is built from 14 residues. CDR3 sequence reads: CAGGDRESNQPQHF. As DNA, the CDR3 is TGTGCCGGGGGGGACAGGGAGTCCAATCAGCCCCAGCATTTT.

The chain employs TRBV25-1 and TRBJ1-6, with D tentatively TRBD1 (5 bases). V was pared by 0 bases and J by 8 bases, with 14 bases between. The V gene's germline CDR1 is MGHDK and CDR2 SYGVNS. This CDR3 region has 16 residues. The CDR3, as DNA: TGTGCCAGCAGTGAATATTTCCCAGGGCCGCATTCACCCCTCCACTTT. As protein: CASSEYFPGPHSPLHF.

The chain recombines TRBV4-1 with TRBJ2-1; 12 positions agree with TRBD2. Germline V CDR1 and CDR2: MGHRA, YSYEKL. CDR3 length: 15 residues. Trimming took 1 base from V and 12 from J; bases not matched to a gene: 7. CDR3 bases: TGCGCCAGCAGCCAAGCTAGCGGGAGGGCCCTTGGGCAGTTCTTC. It translates to CASSQASGRALGQFF.

This clonotype was found many times. The V call is TRBV28, the J call TRBJ2-7, with 7 bases fitting TRBD1. Germline V lookup: CDR1 MDHEN, CDR2 SYDVKM. There are 12 residues in the CDR3. After removal of 6 bases from V and 2 bases from J, the junction contained 1 base not matched to a gene. The DNA of the CDR3 is TGTGCCAGCAGGACAGGGCCCTACGAGCAGTACTTC. Translated: CASRTGPYEQYF.

The rearrangement joins TRBV7-2 to TRBJ2-3, with unresolved D. CDR3 size: 11 residues. With 11 bases removed from V and 6 bases from J, the gap between germline ends came to 12 bases. CDR1 SGHTA and CDR2 FQGNSA come from the germline V gene. This CDR3 reads CASRSGDTQYF. The CDR3 DNA reads TGTGCCTCCCGGAGTGGTGATACGCAGTATTTT.